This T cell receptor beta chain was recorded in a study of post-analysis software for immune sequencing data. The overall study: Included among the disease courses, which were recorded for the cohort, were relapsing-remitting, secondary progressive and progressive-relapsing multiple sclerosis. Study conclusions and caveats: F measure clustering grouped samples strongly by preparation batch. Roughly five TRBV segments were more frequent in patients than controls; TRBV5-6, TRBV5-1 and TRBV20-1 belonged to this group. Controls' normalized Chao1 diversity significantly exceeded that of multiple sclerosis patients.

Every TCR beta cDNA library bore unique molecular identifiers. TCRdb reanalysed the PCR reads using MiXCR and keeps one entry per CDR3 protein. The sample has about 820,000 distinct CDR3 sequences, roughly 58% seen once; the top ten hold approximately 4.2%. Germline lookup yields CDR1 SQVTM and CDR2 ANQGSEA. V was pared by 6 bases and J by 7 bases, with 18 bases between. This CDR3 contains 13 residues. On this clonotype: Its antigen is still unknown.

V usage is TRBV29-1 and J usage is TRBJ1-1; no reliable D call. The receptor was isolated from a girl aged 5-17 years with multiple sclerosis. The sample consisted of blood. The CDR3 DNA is TGCAGCGTCGCCGCGGTCCTATCGGGTGAAGCTTTCTTT. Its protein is CSVAAVLSGEAFF.